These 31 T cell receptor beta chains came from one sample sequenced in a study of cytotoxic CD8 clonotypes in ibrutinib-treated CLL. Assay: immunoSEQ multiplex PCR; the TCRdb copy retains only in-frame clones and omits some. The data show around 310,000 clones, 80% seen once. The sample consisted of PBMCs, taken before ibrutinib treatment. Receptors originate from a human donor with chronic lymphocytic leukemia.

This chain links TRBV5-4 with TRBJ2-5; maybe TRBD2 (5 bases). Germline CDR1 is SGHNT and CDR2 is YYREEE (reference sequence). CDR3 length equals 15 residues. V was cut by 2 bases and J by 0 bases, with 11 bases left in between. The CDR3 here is CASSLRTGNQETQYF. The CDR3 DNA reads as TGTGCCAGCAGCTTAAGGACTGGGAACCAAGAGACCCAGTACTTC. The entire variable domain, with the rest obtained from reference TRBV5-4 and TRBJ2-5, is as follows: ETGVTQSPTHLIKTRGQQVTLRCSSQSGHNTVSWYQQALGQGPQFIFQYYREEENGRGNFPPRFSGLQFPNYSSELNVNALELDDSALYLCASSLRTGNQETQYFGPGTRLLVL.

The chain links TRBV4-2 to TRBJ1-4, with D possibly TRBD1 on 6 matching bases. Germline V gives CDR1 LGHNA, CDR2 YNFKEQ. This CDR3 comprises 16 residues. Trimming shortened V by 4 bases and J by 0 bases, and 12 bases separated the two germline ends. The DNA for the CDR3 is TGTGCCAGCAGCCGGGACATTTTTGCAACTAATGAAAAACTGTTTTTT. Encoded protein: CASSRDIFATNEKLFF.

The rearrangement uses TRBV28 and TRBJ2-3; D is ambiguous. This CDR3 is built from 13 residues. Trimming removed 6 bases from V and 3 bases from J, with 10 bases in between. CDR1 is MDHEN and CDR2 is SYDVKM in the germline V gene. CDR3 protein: CASSPPSTDTQYF. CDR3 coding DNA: TGTGCCAGCAGCCCCCCGAGTACAGATACGCAGTATTTT.

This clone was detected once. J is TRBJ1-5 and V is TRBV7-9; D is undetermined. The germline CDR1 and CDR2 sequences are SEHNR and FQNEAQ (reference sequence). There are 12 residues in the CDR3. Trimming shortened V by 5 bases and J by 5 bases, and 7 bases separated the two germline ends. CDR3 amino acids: CASSNTDQPQHF. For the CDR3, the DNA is TGTGCCAGCAGCAATACGGATCAGCCCCAGCATTTT.

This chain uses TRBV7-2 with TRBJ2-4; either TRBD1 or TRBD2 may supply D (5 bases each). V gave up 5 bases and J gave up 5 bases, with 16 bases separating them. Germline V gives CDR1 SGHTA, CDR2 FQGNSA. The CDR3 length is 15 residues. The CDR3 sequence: CASSRRRQGENIQYF. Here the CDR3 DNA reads TGTGCCAGCAGCCGCCGGAGGCAGGGCGAAAACATTCAGTACTTC.

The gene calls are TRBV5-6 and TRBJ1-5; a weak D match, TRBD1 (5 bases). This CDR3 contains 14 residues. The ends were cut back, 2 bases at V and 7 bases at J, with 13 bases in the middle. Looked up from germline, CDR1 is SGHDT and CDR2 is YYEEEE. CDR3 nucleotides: TGTGCCAGCAGCTTTTCCGGGGGTGGCCAGCCCCAGCATTTT. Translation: CASSFSGGGQPQHF.

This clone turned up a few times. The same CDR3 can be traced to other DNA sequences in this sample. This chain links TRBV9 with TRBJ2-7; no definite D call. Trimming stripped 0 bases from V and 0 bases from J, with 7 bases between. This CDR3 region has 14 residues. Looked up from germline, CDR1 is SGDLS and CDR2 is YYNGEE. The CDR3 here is CASSVDPSSYEQYF. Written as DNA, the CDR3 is TGTGCCAGCAGCGTAGACCCTAGCTCCTACGAGCAGTACTTC.

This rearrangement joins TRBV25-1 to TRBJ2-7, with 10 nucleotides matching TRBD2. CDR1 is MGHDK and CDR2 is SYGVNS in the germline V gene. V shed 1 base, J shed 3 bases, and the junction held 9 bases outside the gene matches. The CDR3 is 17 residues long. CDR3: CASSEWASGSSGYEQYF. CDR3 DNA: TGTGCCAGCAGTGAATGGGCTAGCGGGAGCTCGGGCTACGAGCAGTACTTC.

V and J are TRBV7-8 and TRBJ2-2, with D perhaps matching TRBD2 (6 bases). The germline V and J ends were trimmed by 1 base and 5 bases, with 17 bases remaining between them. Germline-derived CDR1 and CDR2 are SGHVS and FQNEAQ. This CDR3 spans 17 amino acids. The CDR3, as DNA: TGTGCCAGCAGCTTAGTGTGGAGGGACGCCACTACCGGGGAGCTGTTTTTT. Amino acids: CASSLVWRDATTGELFF.

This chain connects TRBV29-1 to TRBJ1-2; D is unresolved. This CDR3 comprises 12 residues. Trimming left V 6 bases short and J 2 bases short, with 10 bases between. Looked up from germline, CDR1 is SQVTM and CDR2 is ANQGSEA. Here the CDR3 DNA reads TGCAGCGTCGCGGAAGTCAACTATGGCTACACCTTC. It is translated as CSVAEVNYGYTF.

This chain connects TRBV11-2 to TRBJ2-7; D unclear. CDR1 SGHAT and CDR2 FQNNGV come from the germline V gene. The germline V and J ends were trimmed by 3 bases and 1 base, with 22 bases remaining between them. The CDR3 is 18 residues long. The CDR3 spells CASSFRATSVNGSYEQYF. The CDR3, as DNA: TGTGCCAGCAGCTTTCGGGCTACCTCAGTAAATGGGTCCTACGAGCAGTACTTC.

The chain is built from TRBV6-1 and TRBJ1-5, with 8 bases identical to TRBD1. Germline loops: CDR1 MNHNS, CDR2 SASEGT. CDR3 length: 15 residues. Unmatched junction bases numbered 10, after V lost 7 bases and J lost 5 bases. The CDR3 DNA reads TGTGCCAGCATCGTCGACAGGGGAGACCATCAGCCCCAGCATTTT. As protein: CASIVDRGDHQPQHF.

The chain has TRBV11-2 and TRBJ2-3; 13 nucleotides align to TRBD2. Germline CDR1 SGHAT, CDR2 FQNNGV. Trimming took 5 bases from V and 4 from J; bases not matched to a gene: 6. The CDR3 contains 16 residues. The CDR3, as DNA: TGTGCCAGCAGCCAAGGACTAGCGGGAGCAGCAGATACGCAGTATTTT. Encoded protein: CASSQGLAGAADTQYF.

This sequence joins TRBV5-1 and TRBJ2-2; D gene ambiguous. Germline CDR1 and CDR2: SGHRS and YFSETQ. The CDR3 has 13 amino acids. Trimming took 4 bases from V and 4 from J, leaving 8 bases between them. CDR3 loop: CASSQVPTGELFF. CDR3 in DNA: TGCGCCAGCAGCCAAGTACCCACCGGGGAGCTGTTTTTT.

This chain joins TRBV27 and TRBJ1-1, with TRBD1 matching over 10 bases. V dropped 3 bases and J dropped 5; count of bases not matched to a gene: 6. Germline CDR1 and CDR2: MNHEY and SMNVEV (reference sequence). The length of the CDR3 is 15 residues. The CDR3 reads CASSLRQGARTEAFF. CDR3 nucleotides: TGTGCCAGCAGTTTGAGACAGGGGGCTCGAACTGAAGCTTTCTTT.

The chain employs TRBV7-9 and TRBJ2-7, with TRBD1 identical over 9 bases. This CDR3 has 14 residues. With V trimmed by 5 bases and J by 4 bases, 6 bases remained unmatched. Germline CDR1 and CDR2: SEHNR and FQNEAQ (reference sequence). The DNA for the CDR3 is TGTGCCAGCAGCATGGGACAGGGAGGGTACGAGCAGTACTTC. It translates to CASSMGQGGYEQYF.

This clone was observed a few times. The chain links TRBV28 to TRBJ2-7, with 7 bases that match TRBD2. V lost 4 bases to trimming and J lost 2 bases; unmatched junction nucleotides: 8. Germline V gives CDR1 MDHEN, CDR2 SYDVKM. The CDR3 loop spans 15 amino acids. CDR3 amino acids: CASSSSERGTYEQYF. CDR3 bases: TGTGCCAGCAGTTCCTCAGAGCGGGGCACCTACGAGCAGTACTTC.

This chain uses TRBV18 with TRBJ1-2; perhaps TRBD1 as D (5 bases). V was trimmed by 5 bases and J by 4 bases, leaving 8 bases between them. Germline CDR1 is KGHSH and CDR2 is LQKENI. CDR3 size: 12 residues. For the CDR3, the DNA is TGTGCCAGCTCATCACAGGCCTATGGCTACACCTTC. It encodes CASSSQAYGYTF.

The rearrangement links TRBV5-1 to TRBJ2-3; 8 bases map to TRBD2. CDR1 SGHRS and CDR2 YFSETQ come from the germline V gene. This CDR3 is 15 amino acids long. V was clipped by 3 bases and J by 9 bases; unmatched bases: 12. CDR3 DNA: TGCGCCAGCAGCTCTCTTGCGGGAGGCCACCGCACGCAGTATTTT. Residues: CASSSLAGGHRTQYF. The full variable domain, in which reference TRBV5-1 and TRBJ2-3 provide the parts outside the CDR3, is KAGVTQTPRYLIKTRGQQVTLSCSPISGHRSVSWYQQTPGQGLQFLFEYFSETQRNKGNFPGRFSGRQFSNSRSEMNVSTLELGDSALYLCASSSLAGGHRTQYFGPGTRLTVL.

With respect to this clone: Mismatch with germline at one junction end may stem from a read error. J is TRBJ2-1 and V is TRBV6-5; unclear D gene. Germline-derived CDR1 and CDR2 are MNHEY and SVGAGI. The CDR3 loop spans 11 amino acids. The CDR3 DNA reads TGTGCCAGCAGCTCCAACAATGAGCAGTTCTTC. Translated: CASSSNNEQFF.

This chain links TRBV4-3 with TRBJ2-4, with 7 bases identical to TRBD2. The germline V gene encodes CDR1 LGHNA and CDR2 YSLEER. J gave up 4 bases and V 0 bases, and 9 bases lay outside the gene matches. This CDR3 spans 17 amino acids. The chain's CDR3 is CASSQEAPAGAKNIQYF. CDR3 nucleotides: TGCGCCAGCAGCCAAGAGGCTCCCGCGGGAGCAAAAAACATTCAGTACTTC.

The DNA for the CDR3 is TGTGCCAGCAGCTGGTCCAGGGCACTCACCGGGGAGCTGTTTTTT. Amino acids: CASSWSRALTGELFF. The chain employs TRBV7-2 and TRBJ2-2, with D possibly being TRBD1 (5 bases). This CDR3 contains 15 residues. V lost 4 bases and J lost 4, with 13 bases in between. Germline assignment: CDR1 SGHTA and CDR2 FQGNSA.

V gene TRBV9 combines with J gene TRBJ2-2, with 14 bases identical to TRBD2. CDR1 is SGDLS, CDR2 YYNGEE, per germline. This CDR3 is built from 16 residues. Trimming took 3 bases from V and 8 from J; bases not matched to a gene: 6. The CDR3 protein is CASSALGLAGDGELFF. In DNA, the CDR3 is TGTGCCAGCAGCGCCCTGGGACTAGCGGGAGATGGGGAGCTGTTTTTT.

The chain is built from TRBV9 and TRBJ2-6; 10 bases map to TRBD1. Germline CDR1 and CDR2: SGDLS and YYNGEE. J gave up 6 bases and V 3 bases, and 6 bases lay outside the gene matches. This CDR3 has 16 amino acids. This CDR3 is CASSAGTGDMANVLTF. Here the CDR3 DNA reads TGTGCCAGCAGCGCGGGGACAGGGGATATGGCCAACGTCCTGACTTTC.

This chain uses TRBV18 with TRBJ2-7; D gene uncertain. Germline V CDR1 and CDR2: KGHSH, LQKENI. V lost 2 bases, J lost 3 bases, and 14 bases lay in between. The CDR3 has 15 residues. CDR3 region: CASSPRSWDNYEQYF. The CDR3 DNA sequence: TGTGCCAGCTCACCAAGGAGTTGGGATAACTACGAGCAGTACTTC.

CDR3 nucleotide sequence: TGTGCCAGCAGCTTAAACGGGCTAACCTACGAGCAGTACTTC. This gives the protein CASSLNGLTYEQYF. V is TRBV7-3 and J is TRBJ2-7; D ambiguous. CDR3 size: 14 residues. Germline-derived CDR1 and CDR2 are SGHTA and FQGTGA. The V and J ends lost 1 base and 2 bases respectively, with 9 bases between them.

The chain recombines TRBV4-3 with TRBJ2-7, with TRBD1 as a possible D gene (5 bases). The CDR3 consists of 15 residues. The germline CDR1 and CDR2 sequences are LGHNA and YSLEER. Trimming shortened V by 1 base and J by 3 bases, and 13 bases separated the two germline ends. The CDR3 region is CASSQGPGPHYEQYF. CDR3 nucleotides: TGCGCCAGCAGCCAAGGGCCAGGGCCCCACTACGAGCAGTACTTC.

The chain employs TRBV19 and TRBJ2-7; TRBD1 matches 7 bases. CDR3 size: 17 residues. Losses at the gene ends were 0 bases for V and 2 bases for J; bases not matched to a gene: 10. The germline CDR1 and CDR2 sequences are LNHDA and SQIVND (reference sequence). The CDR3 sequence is CASSIDPRTRGTYEQYF. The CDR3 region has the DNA TGTGCCAGTAGTATAGATCCTCGTACCAGGGGGACCTACGAGCAGTACTTC.

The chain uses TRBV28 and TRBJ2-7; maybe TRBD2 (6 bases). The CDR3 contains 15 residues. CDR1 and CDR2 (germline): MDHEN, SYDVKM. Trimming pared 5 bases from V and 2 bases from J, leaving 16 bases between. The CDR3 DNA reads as TGTGCCAGCAGTGAAAGACTAGGGGCCACCTACGAGCAGTACTTC. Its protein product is CASSERLGATYEQYF. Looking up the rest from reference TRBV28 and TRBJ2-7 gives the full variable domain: DVKVTQSSRYLVKRTGEKVFLECVQDMDHENMFWYRQDPGLGLRLIYFSYDVKMKEKGDIPEGYSVSREKKERFSLILESASTNQTSMYLCASSERLGATYEQYFGPGTRLTVT.

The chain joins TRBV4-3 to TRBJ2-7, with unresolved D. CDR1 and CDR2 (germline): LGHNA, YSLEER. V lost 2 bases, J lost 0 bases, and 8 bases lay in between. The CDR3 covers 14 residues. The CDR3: CASSQNSISYEQYF. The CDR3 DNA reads TGCGCCAGCAGCCAAAACTCAATCTCCTACGAGCAGTACTTC.

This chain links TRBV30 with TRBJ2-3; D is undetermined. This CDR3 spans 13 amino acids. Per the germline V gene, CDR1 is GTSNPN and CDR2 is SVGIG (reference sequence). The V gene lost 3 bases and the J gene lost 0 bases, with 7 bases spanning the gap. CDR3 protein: CAWRVRSTDTQYF. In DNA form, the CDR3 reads TGTGCCTGGAGGGTGCGGAGCACAGATACGCAGTATTTT.